The T cell receptor beta chain under discussion was sequenced for a study of blood T cell repertoires in COVID-19. Looking at the study overall: Researchers got acute and convalescent COVID-19 samples from the United States, Italy and Spain.

Source study methods: Amplification of reference gene primers was used by the study to estimate nucleated cell counts. Assay used: immunoSEQ multiplex PCR; TCRdb lists only in-frame clones, some missing. Clonal size and the V and J genes are those of that table, whereas D and trimming came from the DNA. Seen here are 60,000 or so clones, approximately 85% observed once, and the top ten hold around 19%. The CDR3 is 14 amino acids. Germline V gene data show CDR1 as MNHEY and CDR2 as SVGEGT. V was clipped by 6 bases and J by 3 bases, with 12 bases between them. A few counts support this clone. The receptor's source is a human donor in a cohort sampled during active COVID-19. The chain links TRBV6-2 or TRBV6-3 to TRBJ1-5; tentatively, D is TRBD1 (5 bases). Sequencing was done on a sample of peripheral blood. The CDR3: CASSQTELNQPQHF. The CDR3 nucleotides read TGTGCCAGCAGCCAGACAGAACTCAATCAGCCCCAGCATTTT.